This T cell receptor (beta chain) derives from a study of T cell changes during pregnancy in multiple sclerosis. The CDR3 is 14 residues long. Trimming cost V 2 bases and J 4 bases, with 6 bases left between them. Germline V gives CDR1 LGHNT, CDR2 FRNRAP. Some clones are missing from TCRdb's copy, which holds only in-frame ones; the method was immunoSEQ multiplex PCR. The sample contains around 78,000 clones, roughly nine tenths of which appear only once. Here the sequenced sample was peripheral blood, taken in the third trimester of pregnancy. The clonotype originates from a female donor in good health, enrolled as a control in a pregnancy study. This chain links TRBV12-5 with TRBJ1-6; D is ambiguous. This chain's CDR3 is CASGLQRYNSPLHF. The CDR3 DNA sequence: TGTGCTAGTGGTTTGCAGCGATATAATTCACCCCTCCACTTT.